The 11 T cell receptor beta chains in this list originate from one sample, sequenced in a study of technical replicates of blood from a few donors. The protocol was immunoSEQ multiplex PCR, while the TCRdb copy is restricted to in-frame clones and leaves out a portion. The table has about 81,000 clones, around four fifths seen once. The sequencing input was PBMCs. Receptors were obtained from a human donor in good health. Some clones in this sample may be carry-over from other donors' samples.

For the CDR3, the DNA is TGTGCCAGCGGTGGACAAGGGACAGGGAAAGGCAATCAGCCCCAGCATTTT. Residues: CASGGQGTGKGNQPQHF. The rearrangement links TRBV6-1 to TRBJ1-5; 9 nucleotides align to TRBD1. Germline loops: CDR1 MNHNS, CDR2 SASEGT. Trimming at V came to 8 bases and at J to 2 bases, leaving 13 bases not matched to a gene. The CDR3 runs 17 residues.

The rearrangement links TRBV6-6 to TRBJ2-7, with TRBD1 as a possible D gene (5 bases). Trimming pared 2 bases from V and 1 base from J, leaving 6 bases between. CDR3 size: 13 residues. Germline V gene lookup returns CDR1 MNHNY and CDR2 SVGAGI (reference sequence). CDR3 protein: CASSYDSSYEQYF. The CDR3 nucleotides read TGTGCCAGCAGTTACGACAGTTCCTACGAGCAGTACTTC.

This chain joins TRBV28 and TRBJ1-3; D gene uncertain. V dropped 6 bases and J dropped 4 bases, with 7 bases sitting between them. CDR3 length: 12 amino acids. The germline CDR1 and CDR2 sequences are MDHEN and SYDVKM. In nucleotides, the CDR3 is TGTGCCAGCAGGGCGGTCGGAAACACCATATATTTT. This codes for CASRAVGNTIYF. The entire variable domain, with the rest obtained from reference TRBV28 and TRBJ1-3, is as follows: DVKVTQSSRYLVKRTGEKVFLECVQDMDHENMFWYRQDPGLGLRLIYFSYDVKMKEKGDIPEGYSVSREKKERFSLILESASTNQTSMYLCASRAVGNTIYFGEGSWLTVV.

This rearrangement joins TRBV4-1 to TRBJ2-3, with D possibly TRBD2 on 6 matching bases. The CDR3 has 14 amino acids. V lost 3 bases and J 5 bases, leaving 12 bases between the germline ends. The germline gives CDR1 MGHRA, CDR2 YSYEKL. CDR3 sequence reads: CASSQLGGRDTQYF. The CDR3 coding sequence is TGCGCCAGCAGCCAGTTGGGGGGAAGAGATACGCAGTATTTT.

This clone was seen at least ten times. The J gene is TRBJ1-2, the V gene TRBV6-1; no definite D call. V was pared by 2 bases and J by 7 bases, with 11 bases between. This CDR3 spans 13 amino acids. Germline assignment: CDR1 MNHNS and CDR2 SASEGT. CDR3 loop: CASSERSRSGYTF. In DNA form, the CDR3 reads TGTGCCAGCAGTGAAAGAAGCAGGTCTGGCTACACCTTC.

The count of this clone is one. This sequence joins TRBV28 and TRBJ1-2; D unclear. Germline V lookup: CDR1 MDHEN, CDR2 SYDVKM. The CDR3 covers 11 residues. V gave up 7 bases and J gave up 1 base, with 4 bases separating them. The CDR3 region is CASTNNYGYTF. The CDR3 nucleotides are TGTGCCAGCACTAATAACTATGGCTACACCTTC.

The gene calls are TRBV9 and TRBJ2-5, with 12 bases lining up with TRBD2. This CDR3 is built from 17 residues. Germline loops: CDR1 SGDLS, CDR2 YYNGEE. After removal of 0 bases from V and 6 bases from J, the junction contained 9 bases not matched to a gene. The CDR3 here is CASSVVSLAGGPQTQYF. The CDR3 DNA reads TGTGCCAGCAGCGTAGTGAGCCTAGCGGGGGGGCCACAGACCCAGTACTTC. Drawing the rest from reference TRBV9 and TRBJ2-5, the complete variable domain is DSGVTQTPKHLITATGQRVTLRCSPRSGDLSVYWYQQSLDQGLQFLIQYYNGEERAKGNILERFSAQQFPDLHSELNLSSLELGDSALYFCASSVVSLAGGPQTQYFGPGTRLLVL.

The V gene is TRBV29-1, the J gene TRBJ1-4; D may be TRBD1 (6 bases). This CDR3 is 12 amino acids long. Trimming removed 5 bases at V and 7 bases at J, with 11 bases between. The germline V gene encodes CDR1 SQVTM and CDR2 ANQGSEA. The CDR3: CSVLTGPEKLFF. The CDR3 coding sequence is TGCAGCGTTTTAACAGGGCCTGAAAAACTGTTTTTT.

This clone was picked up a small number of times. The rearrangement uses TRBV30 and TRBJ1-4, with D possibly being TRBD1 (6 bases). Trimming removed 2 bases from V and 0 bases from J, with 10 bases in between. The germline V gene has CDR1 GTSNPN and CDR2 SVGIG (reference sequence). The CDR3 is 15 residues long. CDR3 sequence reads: CAWSRGGTTNEKLFF. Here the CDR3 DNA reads TGTGCCTGGAGTAGGGGGGGAACAACTAATGAAAAACTGTTTTTT. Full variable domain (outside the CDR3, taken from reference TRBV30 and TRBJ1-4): SQTIHQWPATLVQPVGSPLSLECTVEGTSNPNLYWYRQAAGRGLQLLFYSVGIGQISSEVPQNLSASRPQDRQFILSSKKLLLSDSGFYLCAWSRGGTTNEKLFFGSGTQLSVL.

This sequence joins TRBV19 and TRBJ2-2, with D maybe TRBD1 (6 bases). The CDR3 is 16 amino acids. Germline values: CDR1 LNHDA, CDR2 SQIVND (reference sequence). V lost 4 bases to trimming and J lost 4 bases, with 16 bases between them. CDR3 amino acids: CASSTDRRASTGELFF. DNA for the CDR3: TGTGCCAGTAGTACCGACAGGCGGGCCTCCACCGGGGAGCTGTTTTTT.

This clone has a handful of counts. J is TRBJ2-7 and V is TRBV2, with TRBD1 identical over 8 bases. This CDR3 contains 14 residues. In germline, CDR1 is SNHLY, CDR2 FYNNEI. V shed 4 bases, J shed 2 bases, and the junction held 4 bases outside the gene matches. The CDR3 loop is CASSGRTGTYEQYF. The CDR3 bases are TGTGCCAGCAGTGGCCGGACAGGGACCTACGAGCAGTACTTC.